These 26 T cell receptor beta chains were sequenced from one sample in a study of blood T cells in healthy people across ages. Together with a sample-barcoded 5' primer, a J-beta primer mix was included in a second PCR lasting about 6 to 11 cycles. TCRdb re-derived calls from the 5' RACE reads in MiXCR, one entry per CDR3 protein. The sample contains about 630,000 distinct CDR3 sequences, around 20% of which appear only once. Sequenced: blood. The source is a man aged 70 or older in good health.

V usage is TRBV10-3 and J usage is TRBJ1-1, with no clear D. CDR3 length: 13 amino acids. Germline CDR1 is ENHRY and CDR2 is SYGVKD. Trimming pared 2 bases from V and 1 base from J, leaving 5 bases between. CDR3 protein: CAISEKPNTEAFF. CDR3 bases: TGTGCCATCAGTGAGAAACCGAACACTGAAGCTTTCTTT.

V and J are TRBV14 and TRBJ2-5; 7 positions match TRBD2. V lost 4 bases and J lost 11; bases outside the gene matches: 10. Germline V gene sequence: CDR1 SGHDN, CDR2 FVKESK. CDR3 size: 13 residues. This CDR3 reads CASSRSGGREQYF. CDR3 nucleotides: TGTGCCAGCAGCCGATCGGGAGGTCGGGAGCAGTACTTC.

This sequence joins TRBV25-1 and TRBJ2-1; 13 bases line up with TRBD2. There are 17 residues in the CDR3. V was pared by 2 bases and J by 2 bases, with 3 bases of the junction left unmatched. Germline loops: CDR1 MGHDK, CDR2 SYGVNS. Here the CDR3 reads CASSETTSGRAYNEQFF. The CDR3 DNA reads TGTGCCAGCAGTGAAACAACTAGCGGGAGGGCCTACAATGAGCAGTTCTTC.

The V and J genes are TRBV11-2 and TRBJ2-3; D might be TRBD1 or TRBD2, each matching 5 bases. Trimming pared 7 bases from V and 1 base from J, leaving 15 bases between. The CDR3 length is 15 residues. Germline CDR1 SGHAT, CDR2 FQNNGV. DNA of the CDR3: TGTGCCAGCATCGGGACCGGGACGCGCACAGATACGCAGTATTTT. This encodes CASIGTGTRTDTQYF.

Written as DNA, the CDR3 is TGCAGCGTGGTGGACAGGCGGAACACTGAAGCTTTCTTT. Translation gives CSVVDRRNTEAFF. The chain recombines TRBV29-1 with TRBJ1-1; 7 bases agree with TRBD1. Trimming removed 6 bases from V and 1 base from J; junction bases left unmatched: 5. Germline V gene lookup returns CDR1 SQVTM and CDR2 ANQGSEA. CDR3 length: 13 amino acids.

The chain has TRBV5-6 and TRBJ2-1; D not resolved. The CDR3 is 15 residues long. V was trimmed by 4 bases and J by 3 bases, leaving 14 bases between them. Germline V lookup: CDR1 SGHDT, CDR2 YYEEEE. The CDR3 is CASSPGVSVYNEQFF. CDR3 in DNA: TGTGCCAGCAGCCCTGGGGTATCAGTCTACAATGAGCAGTTCTTC.

The V call is TRBV7-2, the J call TRBJ2-7; D possibly uses TRBD1 or TRBD2 (5 bases each). Germline assignment: CDR1 SGHTA and CDR2 FQGNSA. This CDR3 has 15 amino acids. Trimming cost V 5 bases and J 0 bases, with 14 bases left between them. The CDR3: CASSTERGFSYEQYF. The CDR3 DNA follows: TGTGCCAGCAGCACCGAGAGGGGATTCTCCTACGAGCAGTACTTC.

Worth noting for this clonotype: A junction boundary mismatches the germline segment, possibly from a read error. V usage is TRBV5-1 and J usage is TRBJ2-2; D gene unclear. The V gene's germline CDR1 is SGHRS and CDR2 YFSETQ. The CDR3 totals 14 residues. CDR3 loop: CASSLTVNTRELFF. In nucleotides, the CDR3 is TGCGCCAGCAGCTTGACTGTAAACACCCGGGAGCTGTTTTTT.

In this sample, this clonotype turned up a few times. This chain uses TRBV5-1 with TRBJ2-5; no reliable D call. This CDR3 has 14 residues. V was shortened by 0 bases and J by 1 base, with 7 bases between the two germline ends. Germline V gene lookup returns CDR1 SGHRS and CDR2 YFSETQ. DNA for the CDR3: TGCGCCAGCAGCTTGGGGCAGTCCCAAGAGACCCAGTACTTC. Translation: CASSLGQSQETQYF.

This clonotype has just a few counts. V and J are TRBV7-2 and TRBJ1-2; 8 bases are a match to TRBD1. Looked up from germline, CDR1 is SGHTA and CDR2 is FQGNSA. Unmatched junction bases numbered 7, after V lost 1 base and J lost 9 bases. CDR3 size: 14 residues. CDR3 in amino acids: CASSLVVTGASYTF. The DNA for the CDR3 is TGTGCCAGCAGCTTAGTCGTGACAGGGGCCAGCTACACCTTC.

This clonotype was detected only a few times. V gene TRBV4-2 combines with J gene TRBJ1-2; 9 nucleotides line up with TRBD1. Germline V lookup: CDR1 LGHNA, CDR2 YNFKEQ. The J segment lost 4 bases and the V segment lost 4 bases, leaving 4 bases of the junction unmatched. CDR3 length: 14 residues. The CDR3 DNA reads as TGTGCCAGCAGCCCTGGGACAGGGCGCTATGGCTACACCTTC. This gives the protein CASSPGTGRYGYTF.

This clonotype appeared a few times. A much more abundant neighbour one base away suggests this may be a read error. The V call is TRBV20-1, the J call TRBJ2-5; D is unclear. CDR3 length equals 12 residues. The V gene's germline CDR1 is DFQATT and CDR2 SNEGSKA (reference sequence). The CDR3 bases are TGCAGTGCTAGCACCGGGCCCAATGAGCAGCTCTTC. Residues: CSASTGPNEQLF.

Many counts were recorded for this clonotype. This rearrangement joins TRBV5-6 to TRBJ2-6, with a weak D call TRBD1 (6 bases). V was clipped by 3 bases and J by 4 bases, with 20 bases between them. The CDR3 runs 18 residues. CDR1 is SGHDT, CDR2 YYEEEE, per germline. The CDR3 DNA sequence: TGTGCCAGCAGCTCTCCGGGACAATACTCTCAGGGGGCCAACGTCCTGACTTTC. Protein sequence: CASSSPGQYSQGANVLTF.

CDR3 sequence (DNA): TGCAGCGTTGAAAAGGCAGGGGCCGGGGAGCAGTTCTTC. This translates into CSVEKAGAGEQFF. The V and J genes are TRBV29-1 and TRBJ2-1; D is perhaps TRBD1 (6 bases). Germline V CDR1 and CDR2: SQVTM, ANQGSEA. V was pared by 2 bases and J by 10 bases, with 15 bases between. The CDR3 extends over 13 amino acids.

V and J are TRBV29-1 and TRBJ1-1; 7 bases map to TRBD1. Germline V gene data show CDR1 as SQVTM and CDR2 as ANQGSEA. V shed 7 bases and J 2 bases; nucleotides not matched to a gene: 4. The CDR3 contains 12 residues. CDR3 DNA: TGCAGCGGGGGACAGACAAACACTGAAGCTTTCTTT. Protein sequence: CSGGQTNTEAFF. The whole variable domain, remainder taken from reference TRBV29-1 and TRBJ1-1, is SAVISQKPSRDICQRGTSLTIQCQVDSQVTMMFWYRQQPGQSLTLIATANQGSEATYESGFVIDKFPISRPNLTFSTLTVSNMSPEDSSIYLCSGGQTNTEAFFGQGTRLTVV.

Only a few counts were recorded for this clonotype. The chain couples TRBV5-1 to TRBJ2-5; 9 bases match TRBD2. The J call is doubtful: the DNA matches TRBJ2-1 better. The CDR3 consists of 14 residues. The germline V gene has CDR1 SGHRS and CDR2 YFSETQ. The CDR3 bases are TGCGCCAGCAGTCAGCGGGAGGCTAACAATGAGCAGTTCTTC. It encodes CASSQREANNEQFF.

Comments on this clonotype: A read error may produce the germline difference seen at one junction end. V usage is TRBV20-1 and J usage is TRBJ2-7, with 10 nucleotides matching TRBD2. Looked up from germline, CDR1 is DFQATT and CDR2 is SNEGSKA (reference sequence). This CDR3 is 14 amino acids long. The DNA of the CDR3 is TGCAGTCCTAGCAAAGGACTAGCGGCTTACGAGCAGTACTTC. Translating gives CSPSKGLAAYEQYF.

This sequence joins TRBV3-1 and TRBJ1-3; no firm D call. The CDR3 is made up of 14 amino acids. V was trimmed by 0 bases and J by 3 bases, leaving 6 bases between them. The V gene's germline CDR1 is LGHDT and CDR2 YNNKEL (reference sequence). CDR3 protein: CASSQELIGNTIYF. The DNA of the CDR3 is TGTGCCAGCAGCCAAGAGTTGATTGGAAACACCATATATTTT. Full variable domain (rest looked up from reference TRBV3-1 and TRBJ1-3): DTAVSQTPKYLVTQMGNDKSIKCEQNLGHDTMYWYKQDSKKFLKIMFSYNNKELIINETVPNRFSPKSPDKAHLNLHINSLELGDSAVYFCASSQELIGNTIYFGEGSWLTVV.

This clonotype came up a few times. The chain carries TRBV6-2 or TRBV6-3 and TRBJ2-1, with D tentatively TRBD2 (6 bases). The CDR3 contains 15 residues. V shed 8 bases and J shed 3 bases, with 17 bases lying between them. Per the germline V gene, CDR1 is MNHEY and CDR2 is SVGEGT. Here the CDR3 reads CASRPLTGLYNEQFF. The CDR3 DNA reads as TGTGCCAGCCGACCCTTAACGGGACTCTACAATGAGCAGTTCTTC.

This clonotype turned up a few times. The chain has TRBV7-9 and TRBJ2-3; 8 bases match TRBD1. V shed 5 bases, J shed 4 bases, and the junction held 5 bases outside the gene matches. CDR1 and CDR2 from the germline V gene are SEHNR and FQNEAQ (reference sequence). This CDR3 is 14 amino acids long. This CDR3 reads CASSPDRDADTQYF. CDR3 in DNA: TGTGCCAGCAGCCCGGACAGGGACGCAGATACGCAGTATTTT.

This rearrangement joins TRBV24-1 to TRBJ2-5; D possibly corresponds to TRBD2 (5 bases). The J call may be incorrect, as the DNA end agrees better with TRBJ2-1. Germline V gene sequence: CDR1 KGHDR, CDR2 SFDVKD. The CDR3 consists of 14 residues. CDR3 loop: CATSARTSYNEQFF. The CDR3 coding sequence is TGTGCCACCAGTGCCAGGACTTCCTACAATGAGCAGTTCTTC.

This clonotype was seen at least ten times. The chain is built from TRBV7-3 and TRBJ1-1, with D possibly being TRBD1 (5 bases). Trimming left V 5 bases short and J 3 bases short, with 10 bases between. The CDR3 covers 13 residues. The germline V gene encodes CDR1 SGHTA and CDR2 FQGTGA. The CDR3 DNA is TGTGCCAGCAGCCGGGGGGGGGACACTGAAGCTTTCTTT. Encoded protein: CASSRGGDTEAFF.

This clonotype came up a few times. The chain has TRBV10-3 and TRBJ2-7; 8 bases are a match to TRBD2. CDR1 ENHRY and CDR2 SYGVKD come from the germline V gene. The CDR3 contains 15 residues. Unmatched junction bases numbered 7, after V lost 6 bases and J lost 0 bases. CDR3 sequence: CAISSSGKTSYEQYF. The CDR3 DNA sequence: TGTGCCATCAGCAGTAGCGGGAAGACCTCCTACGAGCAGTACTTC.

This chain's CDR3 is CASNRRAQGGSGEQYF. CDR3 DNA: TGTGCCAGCAATCGCCGTGCCCAGGGTGGGTCCGGAGAGCAGTACTTC. The rearrangement joins TRBV2 to TRBJ2-7, with D perhaps TRBD1 (5 bases). The germline V and J ends were trimmed by 7 bases and 7 bases, with 26 bases remaining between them. The CDR3 extends over 16 amino acids. Per germline, CDR1 SNHLY and CDR2 FYNNEI.

This clonotype was observed a few times. This chain uses TRBV12-3 or TRBV12-4 with TRBJ2-7, with D tentatively TRBD1 (6 bases). The V end was cut by 5 bases, the J end by 7 bases, with 15 bases between. The CDR3 is 13 amino acids. The CDR3 here is CASSPGQFLEQYF. In nucleotides, the CDR3 is TGTGCCAGCAGTCCAGGACAGTTCTTGGAGCAGTACTTC.

This clonotype was recorded a few times. The rearrangement links TRBV7-6 to TRBJ2-7; TRBD2 agrees at 13 bases. Germline CDR1 is SGHVS and CDR2 is FNYEAQ. J lost 5 bases, V lost 1 base, and 5 bases had no gene match. The CDR3 runs to 16 residues. The CDR3 nucleotides read TGTGCCAGCAGCTTAGGTACTAGCGGGAGGGCGGACGAGCAGTACTTC. Protein: CASSLGTSGRADEQYF.